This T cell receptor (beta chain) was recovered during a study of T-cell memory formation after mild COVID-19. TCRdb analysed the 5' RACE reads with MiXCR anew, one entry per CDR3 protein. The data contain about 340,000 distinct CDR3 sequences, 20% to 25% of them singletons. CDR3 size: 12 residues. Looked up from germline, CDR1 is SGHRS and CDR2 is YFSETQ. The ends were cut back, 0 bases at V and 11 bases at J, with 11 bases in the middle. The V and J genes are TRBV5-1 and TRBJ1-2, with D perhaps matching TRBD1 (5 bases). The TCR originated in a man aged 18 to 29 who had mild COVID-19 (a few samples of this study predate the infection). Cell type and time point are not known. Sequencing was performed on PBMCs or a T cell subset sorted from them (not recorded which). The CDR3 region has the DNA TGCGCCAGCAGCTTGGCCGGGGGGGAATACACCTTC. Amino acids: CASSLAGGEYTF.